The rows below give T cell receptor beta chains drawn from one sample of a study of control samples from healthy donors and cancer patients. The assay was immunoSEQ multiplex PCR, and TCRdb's table has in-frame clones only and misses some. This table lists about 190,000 clones. Input material: blood. These TCRs come from a woman aged 25 to 39 in good health. Each CDR3 is given with its conserved first and last residue. D genes are given only for firm matches.

TRBD1	TRBJ1-2	TRBV28	CASSPDRDDYGYTF	TGTGCCAGCAGTCCTGACAGGGACGATTATGGCTACACCTTC
TRBD1	TRBJ1-4	TRBV19	CATTGTVATNEKLFF	TGTGCCACCACCGGGACAGTCGCAACTAATGAAAAACTGTTTTTT
-	TRBJ1-4	TRBV7-3	CASSSRPSSSSATNEKLFF	TGTGCCAGCAGCTCTAGACCTTCATCGAGCTCCGCAACTAATGAAAAACTGTTTTTT
TRBD1	TRBJ1-2	TRBV2	CASSDIQGLLANYGYTF	TGTGCCAGCAGTGATATACAGGGGCTTTTAGCTAACTATGGCTACACCTTC
-	TRBJ2-7	TRBV6-5	CASSYSGTVSYEQYF	TGTGCCAGCAGTTACTCGGGGACGGTCTCCTACGAGCAGTACTTC
-	TRBJ2-5	TRBV7-9	CASSFPGDETQYF	TGTGCCAGCAGCTTCCCGGGGGATGAGACCCAGTACTTC
-	TRBJ2-7	TRBV12-3/TRBV12-4	CASSLGSWQYF	TGTGCCAGCAGTTTGGGTTCGTGGCAGTACTTC
TRBD1	TRBJ2-7	TRBV11-3	CASSLVRVRGHGYEQYF	TGTGCCAGCAGCTTAGTACGTGTCAGGGGGCACGGCTACGAGCAGTACTTC
-	TRBJ1-3	TRBV5-1	CASSTGGFGNTIYF	TGCGCCAGCAGCACGGGGGGTTTTGGAAACACCATATATTTT
-	TRBJ2-5	TRBV27	CASRFPHEETQYF	TGTGCCAGCAGGTTCCCCCACGAAGAGACCCAGTACTTC
TRBD1	TRBJ2-1	TRBV5-1	CASSEGQGAYNEQFF	TGCGCCAGCAGCGAGGGACAGGGGGCCTACAATGAGCAGTTCTTC
-	TRBJ1-1	TRBV19	CASSTSVTVEAFF	TGTGCCAGTAGTACCTCAGTGACAGTCGAAGCTTTCTTT
-	TRBJ2-1	TRBV9	CASSVDRVLRGEQFF	TGTGCCAGCAGCGTAGACAGGGTTCTCCGGGGTGAGCAGTTCTTC
-	TRBJ1-5	TRBV5-6	CASSFLGGNQPQHF	TGTGCCAGCAGCTTCCTCGGGGGCAATCAGCCCCAGCATTTT
-	TRBJ1-1	TRBV11-3	CASSLDSMNTEAFF	TGTGCCAGCAGCTTAGACAGTATGAACACTGAAGCTTTCTTT
TRBD1	TRBJ2-7	TRBV4-2	CASSQEDRSSYEQYF	TGTGCCAGCAGCCAAGAGGACAGGAGCTCCTACGAGCAGTACTTC
-	TRBJ1-1	TRBV12-3/TRBV12-4	CASSFVNTEAFF	TGTGCCAGCAGTTTTGTGAACACTGAAGCTTTCTTT
TRBD1	TRBJ1-2	TRBV4-2	CASSQVTGGNYGYTF	TGTGCCAGCAGCCAAGTAACAGGGGGTAACTATGGCTACACCTTC
-	TRBJ2-1	TRBV6-2/TRBV6-3	CASSYWFNEQFF	TGTGCCAGCAGTTATTGGTTTAATGAGCAGTTCTTC
-	TRBJ2-1	TRBV11-3	CASSLAGSSQFF	TGTGCCAGCAGCCTGGCCGGGTCTTCCCAGTTCTTC
TRBD1	TRBJ2-7	TRBV10-3	CAISGADRGLYEQYF	TGTGCCATCAGTGGAGCGGACAGGGGCCTCTACGAGCAGTACTTC
-	TRBJ1-1	TRBV19	CASMGPGMRAFF	TGTGCCAGTATGGGCCCGGGAATGCGAGCTTTCTTT
-	TRBJ1-1	TRBV6-2/TRBV6-3	CASSSLGTLGNTEAFF	TGTGCCAGCAGTTCCTTAGGGACACTTGGAAACACTGAAGCTTTCTTT
TRBD1	TRBJ2-7	TRBV9	CAIFKTGTGSYEQYF	TGTGCCATTTTTAAGACCGGGACAGGGTCCTACGAGCAGTACTTC
TRBD2	TRBJ2-4	TRBV2	CASRPGTSGGIQYF	TGTGCCAGCAGACCCGGGACTAGCGGGGGCATTCAGTACTTC
-	TRBJ1-5	TRBV27	CASSKGDQPQHF	TGTGCCAGCAGTAAGGGGGATCAGCCCCAGCATTTT
-	TRBJ2-7	TRBV4-1	CASSQGARREQYF	TGCGCCAGCAGCCAAGGGGCGAGGAGGGAGCAGTACTTC
TRBD1	TRBJ2-2	TRBV23-1	CASSRNYNTWGQGAGELFF	TGCGCCAGCAGTCGTAATTACAATACTTGGGGACAGGGCGCCGGGGAGCTGTTTTTT
TRBD1	TRBJ2-7	TRBV27	CASSLVGQGPSYEQYF	TGTGCCAGCAGCCTGGTCGGACAGGGCCCCTCCTACGAGCAGTACTTC
-	TRBJ1-2	TRBV28	CASNIREQGSYGYTF	TGTGCCAGCAACATTCGGGAACAAGGGTCCTATGGCTACACCTTC
TRBD1	TRBJ1-2	TRBV27	CASSFQGAGYGYTF	TGTGCCAGCAGTTTTCAGGGGGCTGGCTATGGCTACACCTTC
TRBD2	TRBJ2-3	TRBV29-1	CSVEWKELAGTDTQYF	TGCAGCGTTGAATGGAAGGAACTAGCGGGCACAGATACGCAGTATTTT
-	TRBJ1-1	TRBV6-5	CASSYGGGGTEAFF	TGTGCCAGCAGTTACGGGGGAGGCGGGACTGAAGCTTTCTTT
-	TRBJ1-6	TRBV28	CASSLSDYRTLHF	TGTGCCAGCAGTTTATCGGACTATCGGACCCTCCACTTT
-	TRBJ2-7	TRBV3-1/TRBV3-2	CASSQGIEGEQYF	TGTGCCAGCAGCCAGGGAATTGAGGGCGAGCAGTACTTC
-	TRBJ2-2	TRBV6-5	CASRDVVGELFF	TGTGCCAGCAGAGATGTTGTCGGGGAGCTGTTTTTT
-	TRBJ2-1	TRBV5-1	CASSLGGSAILAEQFF	TGCGCCAGCAGCCTGGGTGGTAGCGCGATTCTAGCTGAGCAGTTCTTC
TRBD1	TRBJ2-5	TRBV6-5	CASRQGFSWLETQYF	TGTGCCAGCAGACAGGGGTTCTCATGGTTGGAGACCCAGTACTTC
TRBD1	TRBJ1-5	TRBV23-1	CASRLDRVNQPQHF	TGCGCCAGCAGATTGGACAGGGTAAATCAGCCCCAGCATTTT
-	TRBJ2-7	TRBV6-6	CASSPQEPGGTSHYEQYF	TGTGCCAGCAGTCCCCAAGAGCCCGGTGGGACCTCCCACTACGAGCAGTACTTC
-	TRBJ1-4	TRBV30	CAWSAQPEKLFF	TGTGCCTGGAGTGCCCAACCAGAAAAACTGTTTTTT